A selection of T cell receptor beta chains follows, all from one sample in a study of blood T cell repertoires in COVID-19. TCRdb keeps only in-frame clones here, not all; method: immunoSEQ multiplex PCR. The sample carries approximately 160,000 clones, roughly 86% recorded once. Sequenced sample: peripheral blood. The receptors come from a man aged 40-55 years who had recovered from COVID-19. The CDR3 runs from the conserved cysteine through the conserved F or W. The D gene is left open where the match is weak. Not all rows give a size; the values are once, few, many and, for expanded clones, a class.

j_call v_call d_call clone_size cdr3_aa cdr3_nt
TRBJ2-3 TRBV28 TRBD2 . CASSFVTSGRRPDTQYF TGTGCCAGCAGTTTTGTGACTAGCGGGAGAAGGCCAGATACGCAGTATTTT
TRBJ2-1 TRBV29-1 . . CSVENSRDYNEQFF TGCAGCGTTGAGAACTCCCGGGATTACAATGAGCAGTTCTTC
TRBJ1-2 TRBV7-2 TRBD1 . CASSLKGQVYTF TGTGCCAGCAGCTTAAAGGGACAGGTCTACACCTTC
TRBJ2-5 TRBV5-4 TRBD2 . CASSPSGTSQYF TGTGCCAGCAGCCCTAGCGGGACGTCCCAGTACTTC
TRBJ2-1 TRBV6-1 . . CASSEQGPSRPEQFF TGTGCCAGCAGTGAACAGGGGCCCTCCCGTCCTGAGCAGTTCTTC
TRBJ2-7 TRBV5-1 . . CASSPSGDSYYYEQYF TGCGCCAGCAGCCCGTCGGGGGACAGCTACTACTACGAGCAGTACTTC
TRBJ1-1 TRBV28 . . CASTPRPGLPGDTEAFF TGTGCCAGCACTCCTCGGCCGGGACTGCCTGGGGACACTGAAGCTTTCTTT
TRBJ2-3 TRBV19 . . CATTRGPPGIGTDTQYF TGTGCCACAACAAGGGGTCCCCCAGGGATCGGCACAGATACGCAGTATTTT
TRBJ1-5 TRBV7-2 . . CASSFGGDNNQPQHF TGTGCCAGCAGCTTCGGGGGGGACAACAATCAGCCCCAGCATTTT
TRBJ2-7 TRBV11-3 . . CASSLALSSFEQYF TGTGCCAGCAGCTTAGCCCTATCTAGCTTCGAGCAGTACTTC
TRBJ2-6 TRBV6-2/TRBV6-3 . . CASSSQGSGANVLTF TGTGCCAGCAGTTCCCAGGGGTCTGGGGCCAACGTCCTGACTTTC
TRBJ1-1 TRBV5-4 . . CASSLVPVNTEAFF TGTGCCAGCAGCTTGGTTCCCGTAAACACTGAAGCTTTCTTT
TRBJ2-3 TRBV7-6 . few CASSSFAGTDTQYF TGTGCCAGCAGCTCGTTTGCGGGCACAGATACGCAGTATTTT
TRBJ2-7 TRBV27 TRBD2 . CASSWTSGRPTYEQYF TGTGCCAGCAGTTGGACTAGCGGGAGGCCCACCTACGAGCAGTACTTC
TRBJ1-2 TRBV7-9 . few CASSLGQSGYTF TGTGCCAGCAGCTTAGGGCAATCTGGCTACACCTTC
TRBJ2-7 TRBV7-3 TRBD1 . CASSPGTGAGEQYF TGTGCCAGCAGCCCCGGGACAGGGGCGGGAGAGCAGTACTTC
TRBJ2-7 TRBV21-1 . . CASSKWGGYEQYF TGTGCCAGCAGCAAATGGGGGGGATACGAGCAGTACTTC
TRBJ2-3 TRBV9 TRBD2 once CASSVAPSGGPSTDTQYF TGTGCCAGCAGCGTAGCCCCTAGCGGGGGCCCTAGCACAGATACGCAGTATTTT
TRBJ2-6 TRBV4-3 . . CASSQYERSGANVLTF TGCGCCAGCAGCCAATACGAGCGCTCTGGGGCCAACGTCCTGACTTTC
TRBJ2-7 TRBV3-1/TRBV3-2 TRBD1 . CASSQGQLLENEQYF TGTGCCAGCAGCCAGGGACAGCTACTTGAAAACGAGCAGTACTTC
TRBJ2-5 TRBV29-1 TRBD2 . CSVGTSGRIETQYF TGCAGCGTTGGGACTAGCGGGAGGATTGAGACCCAGTACTTC
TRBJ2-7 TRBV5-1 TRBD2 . CASSLAAGGPREQYF TGCGCCAGCAGCTTGGCCGCGGGAGGGCCCCGCGAGCAGTACTTC
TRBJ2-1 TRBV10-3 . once CATHTRPGRGNEQFF TGTGCCACACACACGCGCCCGGGCAGGGGCAATGAGCAGTTCTTC
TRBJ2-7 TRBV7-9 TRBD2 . CASSPGLAHSYEQYF TGTGCCAGCAGCCCTGGACTAGCGCACTCCTACGAGCAGTACTTC
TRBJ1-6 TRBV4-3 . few CASSQQGYGNSPLHF TGCGCCAGCAGCCAACAGGGTTATGGTAATTCACCCCTCCACTTT
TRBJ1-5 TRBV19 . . CASSVSRGDNQPQHF TGTGCCAGTAGTGTATCGCGGGGCGACAATCAGCCCCAGCATTTT
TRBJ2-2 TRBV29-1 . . CSVAGGGELFF TGCAGCGTTGCGGGTGGCGGGGAGCTGTTTTTT
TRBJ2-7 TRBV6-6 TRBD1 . CASSLRQGISYEQYF TGTGCCAGCAGTCTCAGACAGGGGATCTCCTACGAGCAGTACTTC
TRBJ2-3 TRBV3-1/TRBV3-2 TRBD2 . CASRASGGSTDTQYF TGTGCCAGCAGGGCTAGCGGGGGTAGCACAGATACGCAGTATTTT
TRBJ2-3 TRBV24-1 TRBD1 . CATSDHKQGTDTQYF TGTGCCACCAGTGACCACAAACAGGGGACAGATACGCAGTATTTT
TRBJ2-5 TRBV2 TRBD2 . CASGGLAEETQYF TGTGCCAGCGGGGGACTAGCGGAAGAGACCCAGTACTTC
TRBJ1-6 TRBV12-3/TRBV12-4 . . CASYRGGNSPLHF TGTGCCAGCTATAGGGGCGGCAATTCACCCCTCCACTTT
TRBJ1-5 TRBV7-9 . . CASSPGLAAQHF TGTGCCAGCAGCCCCGGACTCGCCGCCCAGCATTTT
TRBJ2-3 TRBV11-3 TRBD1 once CASSFWDRGVDTQYF TGTGCCAGCAGCTTCTGGGACAGGGGAGTGGATACGCAGTATTTT
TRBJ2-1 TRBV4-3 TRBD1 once CASSQDQTGAFYNEQFF TGCGCCAGCAGCCAAGACCAGACAGGGGCGTTCTACAATGAGCAGTTCTTC
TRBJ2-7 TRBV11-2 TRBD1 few CASKGQGSYEQYF TGTGCCAGCAAGGGACAGGGGTCCTACGAGCAGTACTTC
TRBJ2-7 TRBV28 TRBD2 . CASQRTGTSGNEQYF TGTGCCTCACAGCGCACCGGGACTAGCGGGAACGAGCAGTACTTC
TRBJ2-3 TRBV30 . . CAWKNALYRKGWPDTQYF TGTGCCTGGAAAAACGCCCTGTACAGGAAAGGTTGGCCAGATACGCAGTATTTT
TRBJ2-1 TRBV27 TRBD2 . CASSLSLAGGSYEQFF TGTGCCAGCAGTTTATCCCTAGCGGGGGGGTCGTATGAGCAGTTCTTC
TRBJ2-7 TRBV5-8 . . CASSLQGYEQYF TGTGCCAGCAGCTTACAGGGATACGAGCAGTACTTC
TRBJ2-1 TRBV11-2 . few CASSINNNEQFF TGTGCCAGCTCAATAAACAACAATGAGCAGTTCTTC
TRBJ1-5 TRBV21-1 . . CASLLKTAGNQPQHF TGTGCCAGCCTCCTCAAGACCGCGGGGAATCAGCCCCAGCATTTT